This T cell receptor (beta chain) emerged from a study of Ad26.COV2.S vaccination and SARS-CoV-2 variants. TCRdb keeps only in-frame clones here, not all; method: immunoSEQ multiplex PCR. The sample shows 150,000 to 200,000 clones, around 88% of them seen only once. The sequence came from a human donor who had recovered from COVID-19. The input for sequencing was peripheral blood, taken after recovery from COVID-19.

CDR3: CAILLEESSYNEQFF. The DNA of the CDR3 is TGTGCCATCCTGTTGGAGGAGAGCTCCTACAATGAGCAGTTCTTC. This rearrangement joins TRBV10-3 to TRBJ2-1, with D perhaps TRBD2 (5 bases). This CDR3 is 15 amino acids long. The germline V gene has CDR1 ENHRY and CDR2 SYGVKD. Trimming left V 8 bases short and J 0 bases short, with 14 bases between.